A selection of T cell receptor beta chains follows, all from one sample in a study of T-cell reconstitution after alpha-beta-depleted transplantation in children. TCRdb re-analysed the PCR reads in MiXCR, keeping a single row per CDR3 protein. The repertoire holds about 460,000 distinct CDR3 sequences, with around 12% as singletons. The starting material was PBMCs from the stem cell graft donor, obtained from the stem cell graft. These receptors were collected from a human donor who donated a stem cell graft to a child with combined immunodeficiency. The CDR3 runs from the conserved cysteine through the conserved F or W. D genes are given only for firm matches. Not all rows give a size; the values are once, few, many and, for expanded clones, a class.

v_gene	j_gene	abundance	d_gene	CDR3aa	CDR3nt
TRBV10-1	TRBJ2-1	many	.	CARDNEQFF	TGCGCCAGGGACAATGAGCAGTTCTTC
TRBV15	TRBJ1-3	few	.	CATSRSGLSAPGNTIYF	TGTGCCACCAGCAGATCGGGACTTTCGGCCCCTGGAAACACCATATATTTT
TRBV6-1	TRBJ2-1	many	TRBD1	CASIRDRDGDEQFF	TGTGCCAGCATTCGGGACAGGGATGGCGATGAGCAGTTCTTC
TRBV20-1	TRBJ2-1	.	TRBD2	CSAGGGLHTYNEQFF	TGCAGTGCGGGGGGGGGACTTCATACGTACAATGAGCAGTTCTTC
TRBV3-1	TRBJ2-1	.	.	CASSQGGWEQFF	TGTGCCAGCAGCCAGGGGGGCTGGGAGCAGTTCTTC
TRBV12-3/TRBV12-4	TRBJ2-1	few	.	CASSPGLGEDEQFF	TGTGCCAGCAGCCCCGGTTTGGGGGAGGATGAGCAGTTCTTC
TRBV7-8	TRBJ2-5	.	.	CASSSRWGGHLQETQYF	TGTGCCAGCAGCTCAAGGTGGGGGGGACACCTACAAGAGACCCAGTACTTC
TRBV6-5	TRBJ1-1	few	.	CASSYNYFNTEAFF	TGTGCCAGCAGTTACAACTACTTCAACACTGAAGCTTTCTTT
TRBV18	TRBJ2-5	.	.	CASSPPEGSGETQYF	TGTGCCAGCTCACCACCGGAGGGGTCCGGCGAGACCCAGTACTTC
TRBV7-9	TRBJ1-4	.	.	CASSQAQEMSTNEKLFF	TGTGCCAGCAGCCAGGCGCAGGAAATGTCTACTAATGAAAAACTGTTTTTT
TRBV10-3	TRBJ2-7	many	TRBD1	CAISDWDREKYEQYF	TGTGCCATCAGTGATTGGGACAGGGAGAAATACGAGCAGTACTTC
TRBV29-1	TRBJ2-1	many	TRBD2	CSVEGGRALNEQFF	TGCAGCGTTGAAGGGGGGAGGGCCCTCAATGAGCAGTTCTTC
TRBV7-2	TRBJ2-4	.	.	CASSLETVLQNIQYF	TGTGCCAGCAGTTTGGAGACAGTGCTACAAAACATTCAGTACTTC
TRBV4-3	TRBJ2-6	.	TRBD2	CASSQERGAGANVLTF	TGCGCCAGCAGCCAAGAACGGGGGGCTGGGGCCAACGTCCTGACTTTC
TRBV12-3/TRBV12-4	TRBJ2-1	.	TRBD2	CTRSLGPTSGGSSYNEQFF	TGTACCCGCAGTTTAGGCCCGACTAGCGGGGGATCCTCCTACAATGAGCAGTTCTTC
TRBV30	TRBJ2-1	.	TRBD2	CASTSGNPSYNEQFF	TGTGCCTCGACTAGCGGGAACCCCTCCTACAATGAGCAGTTCTTC
TRBV6-1	TRBJ1-2	.	.	CASSGAQGGYGYTF	TGTGCCAGCAGTGGGGCTCAAGGGGGCTATGGCTACACCTTC
TRBV20-1	TRBJ2-7	few	TRBD2	CSANTEAGDRYEQYF	TGCAGTGCTAACACCGAAGCGGGAGACAGGTACGAGCAGTACTTC
TRBV24-1	TRBJ2-2	.	.	CATSDFSSGELFF	TGTGCCACCAGTGACTTCTCCTCCGGGGAGCTGTTTTTT
TRBV7-2	TRBJ1-3	many	.	CASSRDAGLESSGNTIYF	TGTGCCAGCAGCCGGGACGCCGGATTGGAGAGCTCTGGAAACACCATATATTTT
TRBV15	TRBJ1-2	many	TRBD1	CATSREGGLPDRGNVNYGYTF	TGTGCCACCAGCAGAGAGGGGGGCTTACCTGACAGGGGGAATGTTAACTATGGCTACACCTTC
TRBV27	TRBJ1-1	few	TRBD1	CASRGTALNTEAFF	TGTGCCAGCAGGGGGACAGCCTTGAACACTGAAGCTTTCTTT
TRBV20-1	TRBJ2-1	many	.	CSARNSGDEQFF	TGCAGTGCTAGGAATAGTGGCGATGAGCAGTTCTTC
TRBV12-3/TRBV12-4	TRBJ1-1	.	.	CASSGFMDTEAFF	TGTGCCAGCAGTGGGTTCATGGACACTGAAGCTTTCTTT
TRBV7-3	TRBJ2-3	.	TRBD2	CASSLRTSGASTDTQYF	TGTGCCAGCAGCTTGAGGACTAGCGGAGCTAGCACAGATACGCAGTATTTT
TRBV29-1	TRBJ2-2	few	TRBD1	CSAALRQGVTGELFF	TGCAGCGCCGCCCTTCGACAGGGGGTCACCGGGGAGCTGTTTTTT
TRBV20-1	TRBJ2-1	few	.	CSARPIRSSYNEQFF	TGCAGTGCTAGACCCATCCGAAGCTCCTACAATGAGCAGTTCTTC
TRBV4-2	TRBJ2-1	many	TRBD2	CASSQETSKNEQFF	TGTGCCAGCAGCCAAGAGACTAGCAAGAATGAGCAGTTCTTC
TRBV6-1	TRBJ1-1	many	.	CASTLDRKSAEAFF	TGTGCCAGCACCCTCGACAGGAAGAGCGCTGAAGCTTTCTTT
TRBV28	TRBJ2-1	few	.	CASSAGGAIPGEQFF	TGTGCCAGCAGCGCTGGTGGTGCTATACCGGGTGAGCAGTTCTTC
TRBV27	TRBJ2-6	many	.	CASSLGQFSSGANVLTF	TGTGCCAGCAGCTTAGGACAGTTCTCCTCTGGGGCCAACGTCCTGACTTTC
TRBV7-2	TRBJ1-2	few	.	CASSLQGGTSNYGYTF	TGTGCCAGCAGCTTACAGGGAGGGACTTCTAACTATGGCTACACCTTC
TRBV27	TRBJ2-2	few	TRBD2	CASTPLAGLAGASNTGELFF	TGTGCCAGCACCCCGCTCGCGGGACTAGCGGGAGCGAGTAACACCGGGGAGCTGTTTTTT
TRBV4-3	TRBJ2-7	few	.	CASSHTGIGDEQYF	TGCGCCAGCAGCCATACAGGTATCGGGGACGAGCAGTACTTC
TRBV24-1	TRBJ2-7	many	.	CATPAQDTPTYEQYF	TGTGCCACGCCGGCGCAAGACACGCCAACCTACGAGCAGTACTTC